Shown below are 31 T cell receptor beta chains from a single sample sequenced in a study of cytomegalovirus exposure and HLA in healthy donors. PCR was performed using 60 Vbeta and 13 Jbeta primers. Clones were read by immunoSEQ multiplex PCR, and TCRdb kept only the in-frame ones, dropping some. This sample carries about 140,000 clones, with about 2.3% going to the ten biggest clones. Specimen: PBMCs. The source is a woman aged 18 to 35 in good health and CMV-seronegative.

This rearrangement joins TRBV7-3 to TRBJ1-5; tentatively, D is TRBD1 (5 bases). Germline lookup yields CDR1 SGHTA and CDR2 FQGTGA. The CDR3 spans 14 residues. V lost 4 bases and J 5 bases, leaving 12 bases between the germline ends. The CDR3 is CASSSSDIHQPQHF. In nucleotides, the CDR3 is TGTGCCAGCAGCTCGTCGGACATTCATCAGCCCCAGCATTTT.

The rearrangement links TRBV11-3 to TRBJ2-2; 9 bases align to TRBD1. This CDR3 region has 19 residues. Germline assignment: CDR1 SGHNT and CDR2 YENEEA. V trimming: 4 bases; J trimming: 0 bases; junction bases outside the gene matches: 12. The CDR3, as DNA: TGTGCCAGCAGCTCCTACTCGGGACAGGGACACTCGAACACCGGGGAGCTGTTTTTT. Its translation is CASSSYSGQGHSNTGELFF.

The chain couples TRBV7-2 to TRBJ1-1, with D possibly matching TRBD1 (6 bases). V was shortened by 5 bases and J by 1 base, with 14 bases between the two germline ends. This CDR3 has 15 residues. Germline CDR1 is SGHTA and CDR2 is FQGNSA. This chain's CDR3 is CASSSVLQGNTEAFF. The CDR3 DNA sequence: TGTGCCAGCAGCAGTGTATTACAGGGGAACACTGAAGCTTTCTTT.

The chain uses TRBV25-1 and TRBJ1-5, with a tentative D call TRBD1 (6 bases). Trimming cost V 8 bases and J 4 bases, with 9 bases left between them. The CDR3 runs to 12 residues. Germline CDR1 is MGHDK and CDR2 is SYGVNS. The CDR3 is CASRTENQPQHF. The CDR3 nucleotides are TGTGCCAGCCGGACAGAGAATCAGCCCCAGCATTTT. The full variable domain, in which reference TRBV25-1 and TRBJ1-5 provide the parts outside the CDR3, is EADIYQTPRYLVIGTGKKITLECSQTMGHDKMYWYQQDPGMELHLIHYSYGVNSTEKGDLSSESTVSRIRTEHFPLTLESARPSHTSQYLCASRTENQPQHFGDGTRLSIL.

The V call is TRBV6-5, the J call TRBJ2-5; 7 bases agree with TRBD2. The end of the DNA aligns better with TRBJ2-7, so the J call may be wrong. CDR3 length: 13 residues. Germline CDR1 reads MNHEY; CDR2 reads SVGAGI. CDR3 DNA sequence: TGTGCCAGCACGAACGGCGGGAGAGCCGAGCAGTACTTC. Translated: CASTNGGRAEQYF.

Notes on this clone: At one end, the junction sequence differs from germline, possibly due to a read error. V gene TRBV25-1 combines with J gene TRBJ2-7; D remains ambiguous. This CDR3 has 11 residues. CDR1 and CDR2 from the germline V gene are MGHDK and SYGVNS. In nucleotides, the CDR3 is TGTGCCAGCAGTGGCGGTTACGAGCAGTACTTT. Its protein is CASSGGYEQYF.

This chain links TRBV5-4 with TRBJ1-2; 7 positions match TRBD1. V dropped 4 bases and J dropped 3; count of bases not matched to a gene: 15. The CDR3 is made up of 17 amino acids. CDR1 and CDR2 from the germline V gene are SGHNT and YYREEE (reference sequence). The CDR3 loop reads CASSPSTTGRRYYGYTF. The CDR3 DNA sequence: TGTGCCAGCAGCCCTAGTACGACAGGGAGGAGGTACTATGGCTACACCTTC.

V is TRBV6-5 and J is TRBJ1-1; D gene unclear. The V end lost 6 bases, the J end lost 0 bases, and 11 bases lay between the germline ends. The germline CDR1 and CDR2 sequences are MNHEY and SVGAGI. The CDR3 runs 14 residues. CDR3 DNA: TGTGCCAGCAGCCTTGCGGGGATGAACACTGAAGCTTTCTTT. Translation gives CASSLAGMNTEAFF.

In DNA form, the CDR3 reads TGTGCCAGTACCTTGGGTAGGAGCTCCTACAATGAGCAGTTCTTC. This codes for CASTLGRSSYNEQFF. This chain connects TRBV19 to TRBJ2-1; D is unresolved. The germline CDR1 and CDR2 sequences are LNHDA and SQIVND (reference sequence). This CDR3 region has 15 residues. The V gene lost 7 bases and the J gene lost 0 bases, with 13 bases spanning the gap. Filled out from reference TRBV19 and TRBJ2-1, the complete variable domain reads DGGITQSPKYLFRKEGQNVTLSCEQNLNHDAMYWYRQDPGQGLRLIYYSQIVNDFQKGDIAEGYSVSREKKESFPLTVTSAQKNPTAFYLCASTLGRSSYNEQFFGPGTRLTVL.

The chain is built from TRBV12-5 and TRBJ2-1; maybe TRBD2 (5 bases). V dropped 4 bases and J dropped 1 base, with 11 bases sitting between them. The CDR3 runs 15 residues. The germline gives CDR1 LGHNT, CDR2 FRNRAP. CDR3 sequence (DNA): TGTGCTAGTGGTTCAGCGGTTATTTCCTACAATGAGCAGTTCTTC. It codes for CASGSAVISYNEQFF.

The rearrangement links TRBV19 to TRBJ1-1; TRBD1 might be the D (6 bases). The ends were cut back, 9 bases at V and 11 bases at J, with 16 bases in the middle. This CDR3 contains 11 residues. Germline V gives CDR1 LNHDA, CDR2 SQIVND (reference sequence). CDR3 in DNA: TGTGCCAGCTCACTACAGGGCCCCGCTTTCTTT. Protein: CASSLQGPAFF.

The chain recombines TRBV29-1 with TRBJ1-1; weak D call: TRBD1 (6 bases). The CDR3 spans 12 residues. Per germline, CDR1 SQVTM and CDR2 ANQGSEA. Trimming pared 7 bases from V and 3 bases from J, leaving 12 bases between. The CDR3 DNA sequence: TGCAGCGCTGCGGACAGACACACTGAAGCTTTCTTT. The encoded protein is CSAADRHTEAFF. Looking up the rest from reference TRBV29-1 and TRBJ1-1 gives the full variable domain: SAVISQKPSRDICQRGTSLTIQCQVDSQVTMMFWYRQQPGQSLTLIATANQGSEATYESGFVIDKFPISRPNLTFSTLTVSNMSPEDSSIYLCSAADRHTEAFFGQGTRLTVV.

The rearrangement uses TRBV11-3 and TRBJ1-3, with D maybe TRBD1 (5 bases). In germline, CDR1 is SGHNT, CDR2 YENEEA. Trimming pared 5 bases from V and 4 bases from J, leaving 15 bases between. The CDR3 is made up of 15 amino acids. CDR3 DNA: TGTGCCAGCAGCCACTCGCAAGGGGTAGGAAACACCATATATTTT. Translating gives CASSHSQGVGNTIYF.

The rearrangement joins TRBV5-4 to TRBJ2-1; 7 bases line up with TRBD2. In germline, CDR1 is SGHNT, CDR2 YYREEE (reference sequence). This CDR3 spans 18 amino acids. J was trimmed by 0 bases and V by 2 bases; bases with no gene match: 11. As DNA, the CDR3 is TGTGCCAGCAGCTTAGGAGAAGTGGGACTAAGCTCCTACAATGAGCAGTTCTTC. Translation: CASSLGEVGLSSYNEQFF.

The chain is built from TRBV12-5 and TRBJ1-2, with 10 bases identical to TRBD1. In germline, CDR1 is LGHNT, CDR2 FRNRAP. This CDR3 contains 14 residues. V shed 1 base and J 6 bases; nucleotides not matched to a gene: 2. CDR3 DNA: TGTGCTAGTGGTTTGGGGACAGGGGGTAATGGCTACACCTTC. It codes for CASGLGTGGNGYTF.

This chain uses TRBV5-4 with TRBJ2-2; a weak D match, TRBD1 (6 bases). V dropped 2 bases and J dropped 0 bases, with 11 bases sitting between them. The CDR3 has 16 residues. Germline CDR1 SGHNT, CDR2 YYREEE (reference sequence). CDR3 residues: CASSLGGGPNTGELFF. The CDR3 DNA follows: TGTGCCAGCAGCTTAGGTGGGGGCCCGAACACCGGGGAGCTGTTTTTT.

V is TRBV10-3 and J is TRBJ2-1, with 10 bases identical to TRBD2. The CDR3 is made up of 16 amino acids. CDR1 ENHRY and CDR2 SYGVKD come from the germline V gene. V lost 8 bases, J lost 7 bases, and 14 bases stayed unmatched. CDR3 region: CAIGLAGALLGNEQFF. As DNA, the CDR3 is TGTGCCATCGGTCTAGCGGGAGCATTGTTGGGGAATGAGCAGTTCTTC.

The CDR3 coding sequence is TGTGCCAGCAGCTTAGCGACTAGTGTCGGTGAGCAGTTCTTC. Protein sequence: CASSLATSVGEQFF. The chain links TRBV7-6 to TRBJ2-1, with D tentatively TRBD2 (6 bases). CDR1 and CDR2 from the germline V gene are SGHVS and FNYEAQ. Trimming left V 0 bases short and J 9 bases short, with 12 bases between. CDR3 length equals 14 residues.

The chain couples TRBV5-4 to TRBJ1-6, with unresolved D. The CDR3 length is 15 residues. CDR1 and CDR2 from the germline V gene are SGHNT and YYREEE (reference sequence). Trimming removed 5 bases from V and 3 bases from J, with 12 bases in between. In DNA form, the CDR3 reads TGTGCCAGCAGATCAGACCCGGGCTATAATTCACCCCTCCACTTT. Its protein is CASRSDPGYNSPLHF.

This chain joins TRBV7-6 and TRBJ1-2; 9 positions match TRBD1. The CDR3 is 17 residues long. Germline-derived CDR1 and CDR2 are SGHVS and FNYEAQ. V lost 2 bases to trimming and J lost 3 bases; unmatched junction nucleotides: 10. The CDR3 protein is CASSLMPGQGLHYGYTF. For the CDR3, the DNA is TGTGCCAGCAGCTTAATGCCGGGACAGGGCCTTCACTATGGCTACACCTTC. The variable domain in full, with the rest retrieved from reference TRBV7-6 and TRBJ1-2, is GAGVSQSPRYKVTKRGQDVALRCDPISGHVSLYWYRQALGQGPEFLTYFNYEAQQDKSGLPNDRFSAERPEGSISTLTIQRTEQRDSAMYRCASSLMPGQGLHYGYTFGSGTRLTVV.

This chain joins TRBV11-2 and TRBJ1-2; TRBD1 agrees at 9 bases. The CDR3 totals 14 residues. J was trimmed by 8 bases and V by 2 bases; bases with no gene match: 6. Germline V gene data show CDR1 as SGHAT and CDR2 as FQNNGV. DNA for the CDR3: TGTGCCAGCAGCTTACGGGACAGGGTCAGCGGCTACACCTTC. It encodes CASSLRDRVSGYTF.

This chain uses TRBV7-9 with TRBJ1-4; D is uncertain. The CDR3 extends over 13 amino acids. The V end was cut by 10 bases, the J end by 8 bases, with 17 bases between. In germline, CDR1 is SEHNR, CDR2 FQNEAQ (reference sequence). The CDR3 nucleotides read TGTGCCACCTCGGGGTCGGAATTAGAAAAACTGTTTTTT. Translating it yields CATSGSELEKLFF.

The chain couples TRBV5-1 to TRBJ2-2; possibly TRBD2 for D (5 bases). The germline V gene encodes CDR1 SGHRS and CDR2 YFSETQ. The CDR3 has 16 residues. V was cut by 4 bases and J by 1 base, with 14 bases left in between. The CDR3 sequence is CASSHVEGLNTGELFF. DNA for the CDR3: TGCGCCAGCAGCCACGTCGAGGGCTTGAACACCGGGGAGCTGTTTTTT.

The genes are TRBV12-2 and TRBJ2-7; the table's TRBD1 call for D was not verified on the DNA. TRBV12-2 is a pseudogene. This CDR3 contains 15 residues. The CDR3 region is CASRLVRVDPYEQYF. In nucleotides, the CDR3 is TGTGCAAGTCGCTTAGTCAGGGTGGACCCCTACGAGCAGTACTTC.

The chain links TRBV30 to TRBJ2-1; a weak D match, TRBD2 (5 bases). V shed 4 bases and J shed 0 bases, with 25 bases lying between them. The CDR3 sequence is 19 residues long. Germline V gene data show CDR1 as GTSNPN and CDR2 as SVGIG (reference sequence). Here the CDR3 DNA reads TGTGCCTGGAAAAGCGTTGCTAGCAGGTATTCTGGCTCCTACAATGAGCAGTTCTTC. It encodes CAWKSVASRYSGSYNEQFF.

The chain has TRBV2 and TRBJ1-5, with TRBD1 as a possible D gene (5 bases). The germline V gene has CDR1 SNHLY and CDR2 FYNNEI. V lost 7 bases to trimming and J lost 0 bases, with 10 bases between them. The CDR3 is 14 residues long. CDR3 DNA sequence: TGTGCCAGCACCAGGGCAAATAGCAATCAGCCCCAGCATTTT. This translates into CASTRANSNQPQHF.

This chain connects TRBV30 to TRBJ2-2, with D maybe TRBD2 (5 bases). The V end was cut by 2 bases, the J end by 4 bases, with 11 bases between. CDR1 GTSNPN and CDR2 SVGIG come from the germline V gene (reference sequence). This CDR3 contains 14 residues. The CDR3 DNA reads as TGTGCCTGGAGTAGGTTAGCGATCACCGGGGAGCTGTTTTTT. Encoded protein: CAWSRLAITGELFF.

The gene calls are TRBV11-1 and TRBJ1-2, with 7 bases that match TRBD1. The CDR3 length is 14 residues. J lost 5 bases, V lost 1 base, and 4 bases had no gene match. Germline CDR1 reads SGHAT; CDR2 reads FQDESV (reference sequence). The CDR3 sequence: CASSLDGQEYGYTF. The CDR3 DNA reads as TGTGCCAGCAGCTTAGACGGACAGGAGTATGGCTACACCTTC.

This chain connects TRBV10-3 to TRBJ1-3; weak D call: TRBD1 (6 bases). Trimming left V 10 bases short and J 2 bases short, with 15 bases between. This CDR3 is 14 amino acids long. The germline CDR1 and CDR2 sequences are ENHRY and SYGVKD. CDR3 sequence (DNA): TGTGCCACCCACAGGGAAAGAGCTGGAAACACCATATATTTT. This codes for CATHRERAGNTIYF.

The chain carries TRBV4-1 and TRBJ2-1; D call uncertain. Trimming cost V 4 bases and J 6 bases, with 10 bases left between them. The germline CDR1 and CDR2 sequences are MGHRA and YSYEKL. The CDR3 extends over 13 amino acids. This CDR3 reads CASSRVLGNEQFF. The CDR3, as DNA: TGCGCCAGCAGCCGAGTCCTAGGCAATGAGCAGTTCTTC.

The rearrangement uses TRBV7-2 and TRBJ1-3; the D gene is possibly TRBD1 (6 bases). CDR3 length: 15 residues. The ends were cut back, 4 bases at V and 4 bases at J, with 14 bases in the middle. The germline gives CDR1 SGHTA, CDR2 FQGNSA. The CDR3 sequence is CASSSDPGAGNTIYF. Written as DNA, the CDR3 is TGTGCCAGCAGCTCCGACCCAGGGGCAGGAAACACCATATATTTT.